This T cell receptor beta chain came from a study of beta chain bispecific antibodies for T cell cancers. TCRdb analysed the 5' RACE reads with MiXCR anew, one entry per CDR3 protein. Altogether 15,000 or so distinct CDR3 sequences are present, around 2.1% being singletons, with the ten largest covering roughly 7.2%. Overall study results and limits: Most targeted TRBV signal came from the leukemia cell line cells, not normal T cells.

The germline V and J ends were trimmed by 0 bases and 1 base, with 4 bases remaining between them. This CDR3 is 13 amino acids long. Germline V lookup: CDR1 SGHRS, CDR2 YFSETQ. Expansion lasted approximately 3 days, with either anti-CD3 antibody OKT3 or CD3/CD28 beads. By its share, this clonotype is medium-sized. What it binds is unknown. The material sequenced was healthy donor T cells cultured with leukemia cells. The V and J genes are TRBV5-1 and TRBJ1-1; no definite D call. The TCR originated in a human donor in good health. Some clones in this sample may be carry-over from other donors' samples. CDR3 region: CASSLAGNTEAFF. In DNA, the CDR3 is TGCGCCAGCAGCTTGGCAGGGAACACTGAAGCTTTCTTT.